This is a list of T cell receptor beta chains from one sample in a study of T cell responses to AZD1222 COVID-19 vaccine. Method: immunoSEQ multiplex PCR; TCRdb's copy keeps in-frame clones and lacks some. This sample has 150,000 to 200,000 clones, with around 92% found just once. The material sequenced was peripheral blood, taken on day 0 of AZD1222 vaccination. These receptors were collected from an adult in good health. The CDR3 runs from the conserved cysteine through the conserved F or W. Each record gives: J gene, V gene, CDR3 protein.

TRBJ2-7 | TRBV15 | CATSRAGGSYEQYF
TRBJ1-4 | TRBV6-1 | CASSDGPRNEKLFF
TRBJ1-4 | TRBV4-1 | CASSQVRQFNEKLFF
TRBJ1-2 | TRBV6-5 | CASTTGGLIGYTF
TRBJ1-5 | TRBV30 | CAWKDRASNQPQHF
TRBJ1-1 | TRBV3-1/TRBV3-2 | CASSQGGPQGTEAFF
TRBJ1-1 | TRBV5-1 | CASSLGDRGSPNTEAFF
TRBJ2-7 | TRBV9 | CASSVSPTSGTYEQYF
TRBJ2-5 | TRBV15 | CATTHFYRGSETQYF
TRBJ1-2 | TRBV6-2/TRBV6-3 | CASSWPAAQSYTF
TRBJ1-2 | TRBV3-1/TRBV3-2 | CASSQERGAHGYTF
TRBJ1-2 | TRBV19 | CASGRILNYGYTF
TRBJ1-5 | TRBV28 | CASTLSARGQPQHF
TRBJ1-5 | TRBV2 | CASTGGQRIQPQHF
TRBJ1-2 | TRBV5-1 | CASSLTPTNYGYTF
TRBJ2-7 | TRBV6-5 | CATRDREVQEQYF
TRBJ2-3 | TRBV5-1 | CASRGLTSSTDTQYF
TRBJ1-2 | TRBV5-1 | CASSSTGRGANYGYTF
TRBJ2-7 | TRBV7-2 | CASSSQTTSYEQYF
TRBJ1-1 | TRBV6-2/TRBV6-3 | CASTPGYTEAFF
TRBJ1-1 | TRBV19 | CASSQGDRRTEAFF
TRBJ1-2 | TRBV30 | CAWSVDIRNGYTF
TRBJ2-3 | TRBV24-1 | CATSDLNEDTQYF
TRBJ2-3 | TRBV10-3 | CAITAGTATDTQYF
TRBJ1-1 | TRBV28 | CASGTPGGGDSEAFF
TRBJ1-4 | TRBV4-3 | CASSQDRAGATNEKLFF
TRBJ2-7 | TRBV13 | CASSWGGPTGLKEQYF
TRBJ1-4 | TRBV7-9 | CASSSSRRKLFF
TRBJ1-4 | TRBV27 | CASSPRGTGEKLFF
TRBJ2-7 | TRBV28 | CASSLDGSYYEQYF
TRBJ2-7 | TRBV6-2/TRBV6-3 | CASSYSRYEQYF
TRBJ2-7 | TRBV5-4 | CASSLAGGSEQYF
TRBJ2-1 | TRBV27 | CASSTRLENYYNEQFF
TRBJ1-1 | TRBV18 | CASSPRVDGAEAFF
TRBJ1-6 | TRBV19 | CASSTHSRLTIPLHF
TRBJ2-2 | TRBV6-4 | CASSASTGFETGELFF
TRBJ2-1 | TRBV11-1 | CASSAREGRGSNEQFF
TRBJ2-7 | TRBV7-2 | CASSLEVGYEQYF
TRBJ1-2 | TRBV9 | CASSVVGGSGYTF
TRBJ1-5 | TRBV19 | CASSIGADSGTGNNQPQHF
TRBJ1-1 | TRBV9 | CASSQGGMMNTEAFF
TRBJ1-2 | TRBV3-1/TRBV3-2 | CASSQLGNGYTF
TRBJ1-2 | TRBV6-6 | CASSYSTGGDGYTF
TRBJ1-5 | TRBV27 | CASSTGSNQPQHF
TRBJ1-6 | TRBV11-2 | CASSLVDRGNSPLHF
TRBJ1-3 | TRBV5-1 | CASSHDREDTIYF
TRBJ1-3 | TRBV6-5 | CASRSGQVNTIYF
TRBJ1-1 | TRBV28 | CASSTPYGDRGNTEAFF
TRBJ2-2 | TRBV12-5 | CASGRPTSGGTGELFF
TRBJ1-4 | TRBV30 | CAWEGAATNEKLFF
TRBJ1-2 | TRBV6-5 | CASSYITIGGMVYTF
TRBJ2-7 | TRBV18 | CASSPPGLRGEQYF
TRBJ2-1 | TRBV12-3/TRBV12-4 | CASTDYNEQFF
TRBJ1-4 | TRBV5-6 | CASSPGQGNEKLFF